This TCR beta chain was obtained from a study of early stage breast cancer tumors. The overall study: Average read coverage per sample was 9.5 to 10-fold. General study findings and limits: Blood repertoires resembled normal breast more than tumor. Commonly generated sequences made up most enriched TCRB sequences shared between patients.

This table comes from immunoSEQ multiplex PCR, and its TCRdb copy is limited to in-frame clones, with some not included. Among about 41,000 clones listed, about 78% were seen once. There are 19 residues in the CDR3. Germline V gene lookup returns CDR1 LNHDA and CDR2 SQIVND (reference sequence). The germline V and J ends were trimmed by 3 bases and 9 bases, with 27 bases remaining between them. Regarding this clone: Its antigen is still unknown.

J is TRBJ1-6 and V is TRBV19; D possibly corresponds to TRBD1 (5 bases). This TCR was sampled from a person aged 45-60 years with breast cancer. Sequenced material: blood. This chain's CDR3 is CASSISLSSDTRIGSPLHF. The DNA of the CDR3 is TGTGCCAGTAGTATCTCTCTTTCGTCGGACACTCGCATCGGTTCACCCCTCCACTTT.